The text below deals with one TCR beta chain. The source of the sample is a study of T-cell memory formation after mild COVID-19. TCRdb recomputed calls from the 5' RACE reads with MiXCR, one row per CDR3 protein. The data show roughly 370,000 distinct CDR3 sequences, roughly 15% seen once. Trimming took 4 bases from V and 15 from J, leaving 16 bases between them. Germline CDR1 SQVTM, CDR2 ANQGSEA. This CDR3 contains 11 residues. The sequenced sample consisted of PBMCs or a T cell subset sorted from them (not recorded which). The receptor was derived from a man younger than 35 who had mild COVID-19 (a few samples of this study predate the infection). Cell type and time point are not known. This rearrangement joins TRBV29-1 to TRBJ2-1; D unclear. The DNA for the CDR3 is TGCAGCGTTGTTCTATTAGAAGTCCGGTTCTTC. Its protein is CSVVLLEVRFF.